These 23 T cell receptor beta chains originate from one sample sequenced in a study of blood T cell repertoires in COVID-19. The table came from immunoSEQ multiplex PCR; TCRdb's copy has only in-frame clones and leaves some out. The data hold 35,000 to 40,000 clones, with 85% to 90% observed a single time. Sequencing was carried out using peripheral blood. These receptors all come from a man aged 60 to 75 with active or convalescent COVID-19.

V is TRBV7-2 and J is TRBJ1-1; maybe TRBD1 (6 bases). The germline V gene has CDR1 SGHTA and CDR2 FQGNSA. The CDR3 is 14 residues long. Trimming removed 2 bases from V and 4 bases from J, with 11 bases in between. DNA for the CDR3: TGTGCCAGCAGCTTACAGGGAGGGGGCACTGAAGCTTTCTTT. Its translation is CASSLQGGGTEAFF.

The gene calls are TRBV24-1 and TRBJ1-3; D not certain. This CDR3 has 15 residues. Germline CDR1 KGHDR, CDR2 SFDVKD. V dropped 4 bases and J dropped 1 base, with 10 bases sitting between them. The CDR3 coding sequence is TGTGCCACCAGTGACCCGGGGATGTCTGGAAACACCATATATTTT. Amino acids: CATSDPGMSGNTIYF.

This chain joins TRBV5-1 and TRBJ2-5; 9 nucleotides match TRBD1. The germline gives CDR1 SGHRS, CDR2 YFSETQ. The V and J ends lost 0 bases and 5 bases, in that order; junction bases with no gene match: 5. The CDR3 spans 15 residues. The CDR3 reads CASSLGGTGRETQYF. CDR3 nucleotide sequence: TGCGCCAGCAGCTTGGGGGGGACAGGGCGTGAGACCCAGTACTTC.

The rearrangement uses TRBV27 and TRBJ2-5; 12 bases fit TRBD1. After removal of 3 bases from V and 4 bases from J, the junction contained 3 bases not matched to a gene. Germline lookup yields CDR1 MNHEY and CDR2 SMNVEV (reference sequence). The length of the CDR3 is 15 residues. The CDR3 sequence: CASSLWDRGRETQYF. Here the CDR3 DNA reads TGTGCCAGCAGTTTGTGGGACAGGGGGCGAGAGACCCAGTACTTC.

This clone was recorded once. The rearrangement uses TRBV27 and TRBJ2-5, with 10 nucleotides matching TRBD2. Germline CDR1 MNHEY, CDR2 SMNVEV (reference sequence). The CDR3 is made up of 15 amino acids. With V trimmed by 10 bases and J by 4 bases, 12 bases remained unmatched. The CDR3 is CATRLAGPGAETQYF. Here the CDR3 DNA reads TGTGCCACCCGACTAGCGGGTCCGGGTGCAGAGACCCAGTACTTC.

The rearrangement uses TRBV2 and TRBJ1-6, with 8 bases that match TRBD1. Trimming cost V 6 bases and J 2 bases; bases outside gene matches: 3. The germline V gene has CDR1 SNHLY and CDR2 FYNNEI. There are 15 residues in the CDR3. The CDR3 protein is CASRQGAAYNSPLHF. The CDR3 DNA is TGTGCCAGCAGGCAGGGGGCGGCCTATAATTCACCCCTCCACTTT.

The V gene is TRBV21-1, the J gene TRBJ1-5; TRBD1, the table's D call, was not compared with the DNA. TRBV21-1 is listed as a pseudogene. This CDR3 contains 13 residues. CDR3 in DNA: TGTGCCAGCAATCCCCAGGGCAATCAGCCCCAGCATTTT. Amino acids: CASNPQGNQPQHF.

This clone was seen only once. This chain connects TRBV5-1 to TRBJ1-5; no reliable D call. V shed 0 bases and J shed 0 bases, with 10 bases lying between them. The CDR3 runs to 16 residues. Germline V gene sequence: CDR1 SGHRS, CDR2 YFSETQ. The CDR3 sequence: CASSLGHTNSNQPQHF. The CDR3 region has the DNA TGCGCCAGCAGCTTGGGACACACCAATAGCAATCAGCCCCAGCATTTT. Using reference TRBV5-1 and TRBJ1-5 for the parts outside the CDR3, the full variable domain is KAGVTQTPRYLIKTRGQQVTLSCSPISGHRSVSWYQQTPGQGLQFLFEYFSETQRNKGNFPGRFSGRQFSNSRSEMNVSTLELGDSALYLCASSLGHTNSNQPQHFGDGTRLSIL.

The chain is built from TRBV7-9 and TRBJ1-1, with 8 bases aligning to TRBD1. From germline, CDR1 is SEHNR and CDR2 FQNEAQ (reference sequence). The V gene end was trimmed by 3 bases and the J gene end by 4 bases; junction bases not matched to a gene: 10. The CDR3 is 16 residues long. The CDR3 sequence: CASSFQGALSRTEAFF. For the CDR3, the DNA is TGTGCCAGCAGCTTTCAGGGGGCGTTGAGTCGCACTGAAGCTTTCTTT.

In this sample, this clone turned up once. The V gene is TRBV20-1, the J gene TRBJ2-1; 12 bases map to TRBD2. The CDR3 extends over 16 amino acids. V gave up 3 bases and J gave up 3 bases; unmatched junction bases: 6. Germline assignment: CDR1 DFQATT and CDR2 SNEGSKA (reference sequence). The CDR3 DNA reads TGCAGTGCTAGTTCGGCTAGCGGGAGGGACTACAATGAGCAGTTCTTC. It codes for CSASSASGRDYNEQFF.

V is TRBV28 and J is TRBJ2-5, with 7 bases identical to TRBD2. This CDR3 is 15 amino acids long. V was clipped by 2 bases and J by 2 bases; unmatched bases: 5. Germline CDR1 and CDR2: MDHEN and SYDVKM. CDR3 protein: CASSLVDSGQETQYF. The CDR3, as DNA: TGTGCCAGCAGTTTAGTCGATAGCGGGCAAGAGACCCAGTACTTC. Full variable domain (rest looked up from reference TRBV28 and TRBJ2-5): DVKVTQSSRYLVKRTGEKVFLECVQDMDHENMFWYRQDPGLGLRLIYFSYDVKMKEKGDIPEGYSVSREKKERFSLILESASTNQTSMYLCASSLVDSGQETQYFGPGTRLLVL.

This chain links TRBV9 with TRBJ1-2; D possibly corresponds to TRBD1 (5 bases). This CDR3 is 14 amino acids long. Germline values: CDR1 SGDLS, CDR2 YYNGEE. V dropped 0 bases and J dropped 7 bases, with 13 bases sitting between them. CDR3 bases: TGTGCCAGCAGCGTAGAAGGGGATTGGGGTGGCTACACCTTC. Its translation: CASSVEGDWGGYTF.

The chain recombines TRBV12-3 or TRBV12-4 with TRBJ1-2, with a tentative D call TRBD1 (6 bases). The germline V and J ends were trimmed by 8 bases and 6 bases, with 16 bases remaining between them. CDR3 length: 13 residues. The CDR3, as DNA: TGTGCCAGCGTTCCCCGAAACAGGGATGGCTACACCTTC. Its translation: CASVPRNRDGYTF.

CDR3 coding DNA: TGTGCCAGCAGCACCCGACTAGTCAGGAATGAGCAGTTCTTC. Amino acid sequence: CASSTRLVRNEQFF. V and J are TRBV5-6 and TRBJ2-1; possible D gene TRBD2, 6 bases. The CDR3 covers 14 residues. The V end lost 4 bases, the J end lost 7 bases, and 15 bases lay between the germline ends. Germline V gene lookup returns CDR1 SGHDT and CDR2 YYEEEE. Filled out from reference TRBV5-6 and TRBJ2-1, the complete variable domain reads DAGVTQSPTHLIKTRGQQVTLRCSPKSGHDTVSWYQQALGQGPQFIFQYYEEEERQRGNFPDRFSGHQFPNYSSELNVNALLLGDSALYLCASSTRLVRNEQFFGPGTRLTVL.

The V call is TRBV11-2, the J call TRBJ1-1; D gene unclear. Germline V gives CDR1 SGHAT, CDR2 FQNNGV. The CDR3 has 16 amino acids. Trimming removed 1 base from V and 0 bases from J, with 12 bases in between. The CDR3 DNA is TGTGCCAGCAGCTTAGGCACGAGCGCCATGAACACTGAAGCTTTCTTT. It is translated as CASSLGTSAMNTEAFF.

The V gene is TRBV15, the J gene TRBJ2-5; D may be TRBD1 (6 bases). The CDR3 loop spans 16 amino acids. Germline lookup yields CDR1 LNHNV and CDR2 YYDKDF (reference sequence). The germline V and J ends were trimmed by 0 bases and 5 bases, with 16 bases remaining between them. The CDR3 sequence is CATSRDRGRVGETQYF. The CDR3 DNA reads TGTGCCACCAGCAGAGATAGGGGGAGAGTCGGGGAGACCCAGTACTTC.

The rearrangement joins TRBV7-2 to TRBJ1-5; D remains ambiguous. CDR3 size: 15 residues. Trimming shortened V by 2 bases and J by 0 bases, and 8 bases separated the two germline ends. Germline values: CDR1 SGHTA, CDR2 FQGNSA. This CDR3 reads CASSLHSGSNQPQHF. DNA for the CDR3: TGTGCCAGCAGCTTACATTCGGGTAGCAATCAGCCCCAGCATTTT.

The genes are TRBV28 and TRBJ1-1; 7 bases line up with TRBD1. Losses at the gene ends were 6 bases for V and 1 base for J; bases not matched to a gene: 5. The CDR3 length is 14 residues. Germline values: CDR1 MDHEN, CDR2 SYDVKM. The CDR3 DNA is TGTGCCAGCAGCCCCCCAGGGGGGAACACTGAAGCTTTCTTT. Its protein product is CASSPPGGNTEAFF.

The rearrangement links TRBV24-1 to TRBJ2-1, with 7 nucleotides matching TRBD1. Germline loops: CDR1 KGHDR, CDR2 SFDVKD. This CDR3 region has 16 residues. The V gene end was trimmed by 5 bases and the J gene end by 7 bases; junction bases not matched to a gene: 13. CDR3 bases: TGTGCCACCAGTGTTTACGGGACAGCCCGCCCGAATGAGCAGTTCTTC. Its translation: CATSVYGTARPNEQFF.

The chain employs TRBV7-6 and TRBJ2-1; TRBD1 matches at 7 bases. The CDR3 runs 16 residues. Germline assignment: CDR1 SGHVS and CDR2 FNYEAQ. V trimming: 4 bases; J trimming: 1 base; junction bases outside the gene matches: 7. Here the CDR3 reads CASSSSGDSSYNEQFF. DNA for the CDR3: TGTGCCAGCAGCTCGTCCGGGGACAGTTCCTACAATGAGCAGTTCTTC.

The chain carries TRBV28 and TRBJ1-5; no reliable D call. The CDR3 is made up of 15 amino acids. Germline CDR1 reads MDHEN; CDR2 reads SYDVKM. The ends were cut back, 4 bases at V and 7 bases at J, with 17 bases in the middle. Here the CDR3 reads CASSSPGGFEQPQHF. DNA of the CDR3: TGTGCCAGCAGTTCCCCAGGAGGGTTTGAGCAGCCCCAGCATTTT. The entire variable domain, with the rest obtained from reference TRBV28 and TRBJ1-5, is as follows: DVKVTQSSRYLVKRTGEKVFLECVQDMDHENMFWYRQDPGLGLRLIYFSYDVKMKEKGDIPEGYSVSREKKERFSLILESASTNQTSMYLCASSSPGGFEQPQHFGDGTRLSIL.

This clone has a single count. The gene calls are TRBV7-9 and TRBJ2-1; D is possibly TRBD2 (6 bases). Trimming left V 0 bases short and J 5 bases short, with 11 bases between. CDR1 and CDR2 from the germline V gene are SEHNR and FQNEAQ (reference sequence). The CDR3 extends over 15 amino acids. The CDR3 reads CASSLAGGRHNEQFF. Written as DNA, the CDR3 is TGTGCCAGCAGCTTAGCCGGAGGGCGACACAATGAGCAGTTCTTC.

This clone was observed once. This sequence joins TRBV5-1 and TRBJ2-5; TRBD1 matches at 7 bases. Germline V gene lookup returns CDR1 SGHRS and CDR2 YFSETQ. This CDR3 has 14 residues. V was pared by 4 bases and J by 5 bases, with 8 bases of the junction left unmatched. CDR3 nucleotides: TGCGCCAGCAGCGCTTCTACAGGGGAGGAGACCCAGTACTTC. Its protein is CASSASTGEETQYF.